These 27 T cell receptor beta chains originate from one sample sequenced in a study of blood T cell repertoires in COVID-19. Measured with immunoSEQ multiplex PCR; TCRdb has only the in-frame clones, and not every one. The repertoire holds tens of thousands of clones, with around 89% as singletons. Input material: peripheral blood. The receptor set was obtained from a man aged 25 to 45 with active or convalescent COVID-19.

The CDR3 protein is CASSVGGVETEAFF. The CDR3 DNA reads TGTGCCAGCAGCGTAGGCGGGGTAGAGACTGAAGCTTTCTTT. The chain employs TRBV9 and TRBJ1-1; D remains unclear. The CDR3 is 14 residues long. The V gene lost 0 bases and the J gene lost 5 bases, with 11 bases spanning the gap. In germline, CDR1 is SGDLS, CDR2 YYNGEE.

The genes are TRBV4-2 and TRBJ2-2, with TRBD2 matching over 8 bases. The CDR3 loop spans 16 amino acids. J lost 3 bases, V lost 2 bases, and 5 bases had no gene match. Germline V gives CDR1 LGHNA, CDR2 YNFKEQ. The CDR3 reads CASSQRAGVDTGELFF. CDR3 nucleotides: TGTGCCAGCAGCCAACGAGCGGGGGTGGACACCGGGGAGCTGTTTTTT.

This clone was counted once. The chain carries TRBV27 and TRBJ1-5; D gene uncertain. V was trimmed by 3 bases and J by 9 bases, leaving 12 bases between them. This CDR3 spans 13 amino acids. The germline CDR1 and CDR2 sequences are MNHEY and SMNVEV (reference sequence). DNA for the CDR3: TGTGCCAGCAGTTTCGGGTCCGCTGGGCCCCAGCATTTT. It specifies CASSFGSAGPQHF.

The genes are TRBV5-6 and TRBJ2-7; 14 bases map to TRBD2. J was trimmed by 0 bases and V by 2 bases; bases with no gene match: 7. Germline lookup yields CDR1 SGHDT and CDR2 YYEEEE. CDR3 size: 18 residues. Here the CDR3 reads CASSFEGLAGGPSYEQYV. CDR3 bases: TGTGCCAGCAGCTTTGAAGGACTAGCGGGAGGTCCCTCCTACGAGCAGTACGTC.

Here the CDR3 DNA reads TGTGCCAGCAGTTTTACCGGGACAGGGTTTGGCTATGGCTACACCTTC. It encodes CASSFTGTGFGYGYTF. The chain is built from TRBV27 and TRBJ1-2, with 9 bases fitting TRBD1. Germline CDR1 and CDR2: MNHEY and SMNVEV (reference sequence). The CDR3 has 16 amino acids. V shed 3 bases, J shed 4 bases, and the junction held 9 bases outside the gene matches.

The rearrangement joins TRBV19 to TRBJ2-4; the match to TRBD2 covers 13 bases. V shed 4 bases and J 5 bases; nucleotides not matched to a gene: 11. The CDR3 covers 18 residues. The germline CDR1 and CDR2 sequences are LNHDA and SQIVND (reference sequence). The CDR3 here is CASSTRLAGGLSENIQYF. In nucleotides, the CDR3 is TGTGCCAGTAGTACCCGACTAGCGGGGGGCCTCTCGGAAAACATTCAGTACTTC.

The chain couples TRBV5-1 to TRBJ2-7, with D unresolved. This CDR3 has 14 amino acids. V was cut by 4 bases and J by 2 bases, with 13 bases left in between. Germline V CDR1 and CDR2: SGHRS, YFSETQ. The CDR3 DNA reads TGCGCCAGCAGCCCCTCAAACGCGGCCTACGAGCAGTACTTC. Protein product: CASSPSNAAYEQYF.

This clone was observed a handful of times. The rearrangement joins TRBV2 to TRBJ2-7; the D gene is possibly TRBD2 (6 bases). Germline CDR1 reads SNHLY; CDR2 reads FYNNEI. The V end lost 5 bases, the J end lost 5 bases, and 19 bases lay between the germline ends. This CDR3 has 15 residues. The CDR3 protein is CASSNGTPRRDEQYF. The CDR3 DNA is TGTGCCAGCAGTAATGGGACTCCCAGGAGGGACGAGCAGTACTTC.

The chain uses TRBV20-1 and TRBJ2-1; 10 positions agree with TRBD1. The CDR3 totals 14 residues. Germline V gene data show CDR1 as DFQATT and CDR2 as SNEGSKA (reference sequence). V lost 3 bases, J lost 5 bases, and 4 bases stayed unmatched. CDR3 region: CSASEGQGNNEQFF. CDR3 bases: TGCAGTGCTAGTGAGGGACAGGGGAACAATGAGCAGTTCTTC.

By share, this clone counts as medium-sized (0.01 to 0.1%). The CDR3 sequence: CASSQELAGGPYNEQFF. The CDR3 DNA reads TGCGCCAGCAGCCAAGAATTAGCGGGAGGGCCCTACAATGAGCAGTTCTTC. The rearrangement joins TRBV4-3 to TRBJ2-1; 11 bases match TRBD2. Germline loops: CDR1 LGHNA, CDR2 YSLEER. The CDR3 sequence is 17 residues long. V shed 0 bases and J 2 bases; nucleotides not matched to a gene: 3.

The V call is TRBV9, the J call TRBJ1-1; no clear D. The V end lost 0 bases, the J end lost 1 base, and 10 bases lay between the germline ends. Looked up from germline, CDR1 is SGDLS and CDR2 is YYNGEE. CDR3 size: 15 residues. The DNA of the CDR3 is TGTGCCAGCAGCGTAGCTGTCGCGGGGAACACTGAAGCTTTCTTT. It codes for CASSVAVAGNTEAFF.

J is TRBJ1-3 and V is TRBV18; TRBD1 matches at 11 bases. Germline V CDR1 and CDR2: KGHSH, LQKENI. J was trimmed by 2 bases and V by 3 bases; bases with no gene match: 3. The CDR3 runs to 16 residues. The CDR3 reads CASSPSGQGAGNTIYF. In nucleotides, the CDR3 is TGTGCCAGCTCACCGTCGGGACAGGGGGCTGGAAACACCATATATTTT.

This sequence joins TRBV6-2 or TRBV6-3 and TRBJ1-4; D uncertain. Germline-derived CDR1 and CDR2 are MNHEY and SVGEGT. Trimming left V 6 bases short and J 11 bases short, with 13 bases between. The CDR3 is 12 residues long. The CDR3 bases are TGTGCCAGCAGCCCCAGACAAGACAAACTGTTTTTT. It codes for CASSPRQDKLFF.

The CDR3 DNA sequence: TGTGCCAGCTCACCATCACAGGGTCCCGGGGAGCTGTTTTTT. It encodes CASSPSQGPGELFF. The V gene is TRBV18, the J gene TRBJ2-2; D may be TRBD1 (6 bases). The CDR3 length is 14 residues. V shed 2 bases and J shed 6 bases, with 10 bases lying between them. Germline V gene data show CDR1 as KGHSH and CDR2 as LQKENI.

The rearrangement joins TRBV27 to TRBJ1-5; a possible D gene is TRBD1 (5 bases). This CDR3 comprises 14 residues. V lost 2 bases to trimming and J lost 7 bases, with 12 bases between them. Germline V gene data show CDR1 as MNHEY and CDR2 as SMNVEV (reference sequence). The CDR3 DNA reads as TGTGCCAGCAGTTTAATGGGGCAAGGGCAGCCCCAGCATTTT. Translating it yields CASSLMGQGQPQHF.

The rearrangement uses TRBV19 and TRBJ2-2; 7 bases line up with TRBD2. The CDR3 is made up of 16 amino acids. V lost 7 bases, J lost 4 bases, and 12 bases stayed unmatched. CDR1 is LNHDA, CDR2 SQIVND, per germline (reference sequence). The CDR3: CASTPRGPGGTGELFF. CDR3 nucleotides: TGTGCCAGTACCCCAAGAGGGCCGGGAGGCACCGGGGAGCTGTTTTTT. The whole variable domain, remainder taken from reference TRBV19 and TRBJ2-2, is DGGITQSPKYLFRKEGQNVTLSCEQNLNHDAMYWYRQDPGQGLRLIYYSQIVNDFQKGDIAEGYSVSREKKESFPLTVTSAQKNPTAFYLCASTPRGPGGTGELFFGEGSRLTVL.

This clone has only one observation. The CDR3 protein is CASSQDSAPRYF. The CDR3 DNA follows: TGCGCCAGCAGCCAAGATTCCGCCCCGAGGTATTTT. The chain joins TRBV4-3 to TRBJ2-3; D remains ambiguous. V lost 0 bases and J 14 bases, leaving 12 bases between the germline ends. The CDR3 extends over 12 amino acids. Germline V lookup: CDR1 LGHNA, CDR2 YSLEER.

V is TRBV27 and J is TRBJ2-7; 9 nucleotides line up with TRBD2. The CDR3 spans 17 residues. With V trimmed by 5 bases and J by 4 bases, 15 bases remained unmatched. Germline CDR1 is MNHEY and CDR2 is SMNVEV (reference sequence). CDR3 bases: TGTGCCAGCAGTGGTGGCGGGGGGGCCTCGGGCCCATACGAGCAGTACTTC. Its translation is CASSGGGGASGPYEQYF.

The V gene is TRBV29-1, the J gene TRBJ1-2, with 8 bases that match TRBD1. The CDR3 sequence is 15 residues long. V was clipped by 4 bases and J by 6 bases; unmatched bases: 13. Germline CDR1 reads SQVTM; CDR2 reads ANQGSEA. The CDR3 protein is CSVGGQGGPMNGYTF. CDR3 DNA: TGCAGCGTTGGTGGACAGGGAGGCCCCATGAATGGCTACACCTTC.

Written as DNA, the CDR3 is TGTGCCAGCAGTTACAAAGACTCTTCAAGCTCCTACGAGCAGTACTTC. Encoded protein: CASSYKDSSSSYEQYF. The chain couples TRBV6-5 to TRBJ2-7; unclear D gene. Germline CDR1 and CDR2: MNHEY and SVGAGI. V was cut by 2 bases and J by 0 bases, with 14 bases left in between. The CDR3 totals 16 residues.

This clone was observed once. The chain joins TRBV6-2 or TRBV6-3 to TRBJ2-7; D possibly corresponds to TRBD1 (5 bases). The CDR3 is made up of 11 amino acids. From germline, CDR1 is MNHEY and CDR2 SVGEGT. V gave up 5 bases and J gave up 7 bases, with 9 bases separating them. CDR3 sequence: CASSQGREQYF. CDR3 bases: TGTGCCAGCAGTCAGGGAAGGGAGCAGTACTTC.

The V call is TRBV7-9, the J call TRBJ1-2, with D possibly matching TRBD1 (5 bases). V lost 11 bases to trimming and J lost 7 bases, with 14 bases between them. Germline lookup yields CDR1 SEHNR and CDR2 FQNEAQ (reference sequence). The CDR3 length is 11 residues. For the CDR3, the DNA is TGTGCCTTTTCAACGGGACTTGGCTACACCTTC. It codes for CAFSTGLGYTF.

The gene calls are TRBV7-9 and TRBJ2-1; no firm D call. V was clipped by 0 bases and J by 0 bases, with 6 bases between them. Germline CDR1 reads SEHNR; CDR2 reads FQNEAQ (reference sequence). The CDR3 is made up of 15 amino acids. The CDR3, as DNA: TGTGCCAGCAGCTTAGCGTCCCACTCCTACAATGAGCAGTTCTTC. Its protein is CASSLASHSYNEQFF.

V usage is TRBV7-7 and J usage is TRBJ2-3, with D unclear. The V gene's germline CDR1 is SSHAT and CDR2 FNYEAQ (reference sequence). The CDR3 is 13 residues long. Trimming stripped 1 base from V and 5 bases from J, with 7 bases between. CDR3 sequence: CASSLGLRDTQYF. DNA for the CDR3: TGTGCCAGCAGCTTAGGTTTGCGAGATACGCAGTATTTT.

The rearrangement uses TRBV11-2 and TRBJ2-7, with D perhaps TRBD1 (5 bases). This CDR3 region has 14 residues. V lost 3 bases and J 6 bases, leaving 15 bases between the germline ends. The germline V gene has CDR1 SGHAT and CDR2 FQNNGV. This CDR3 reads CASSLGQGTLEQYF. As DNA, the CDR3 is TGTGCCAGCAGCTTGGGCCAGGGAACTCTCGAGCAGTACTTC. Using reference TRBV11-2 and TRBJ2-7 for the parts outside the CDR3, the full variable domain is EAGVAQSPRYKIIEKRQSVAFWCNPISGHATLYWYQQILGQGPKLLIQFQNNGVVDDSQLPKDRFSAERLKGVDSTLKIQPAKLEDSAVYLCASSLGQGTLEQYFGPGTRLTVT.

J is TRBJ1-5 and V is TRBV6-5; 7 bases line up with TRBD1. CDR3 length equals 15 residues. Germline V gives CDR1 MNHEY, CDR2 SVGAGI. The V segment lost 5 bases and the J segment 2 bases; nucleotides outside the gene matches: 6. CDR3 sequence: CASSRDRAGNQPQHF. For the CDR3, the DNA is TGTGCCAGCAGTAGAGACAGGGCGGGCAATCAGCCCCAGCATTTT.

The chain links TRBV7-9 to TRBJ1-2; TRBD1 aligns across 8 bases. The CDR3 sequence is 14 residues long. V lost 11 bases to trimming and J lost 7 bases; unmatched junction nucleotides: 15. Germline assignment: CDR1 SEHNR and CDR2 FQNEAQ (reference sequence). The CDR3 loop is CASEPGQAFFGYTF. DNA of the CDR3: TGTGCCTCCGAACCGGGACAGGCCTTTTTTGGCTACACCTTC.